One sample yielded the 25 T cell receptor beta chains listed below, sequenced in a study of cytomegalovirus exposure and HLA in healthy donors. Researchers ran the PCR with 60 Vbeta and 13 Jbeta primers. Clones were read by immunoSEQ multiplex PCR, and TCRdb kept only the in-frame ones, dropping some. The sample holds roughly 100,000 clones, around 83% seen once. Sequencing was performed on PBMCs. These receptors all come from a female donor in good health and CMV-seropositive.

The CDR3 loop is CASSPLAGNTEAFF. CDR3 coding DNA: TGTGCCAGCAGTCCCCTCGCGGGGAACACTGAAGCTTTCTTT. The V call is TRBV28, the J call TRBJ1-1; D remains unclear. With 5 bases removed from V and 1 base from J, the gap between germline ends came to 11 bases. The germline V gene has CDR1 MDHEN and CDR2 SYDVKM. The CDR3 runs to 14 residues. Drawing the rest from reference TRBV28 and TRBJ1-1, the complete variable domain is DVKVTQSSRYLVKRTGEKVFLECVQDMDHENMFWYRQDPGLGLRLIYFSYDVKMKEKGDIPEGYSVSREKKERFSLILESASTNQTSMYLCASSPLAGNTEAFFGQGTRLTVV.

This chain joins TRBV5-1 and TRBJ2-2; the match to TRBD1 covers 9 bases. The CDR3 has 15 residues. J was trimmed by 6 bases and V by 3 bases; bases with no gene match: 6. CDR1 is SGHRS, CDR2 YFSETQ, per germline. The CDR3 region is CASSSGTGLSGELFF. The CDR3 DNA follows: TGCGCCAGCAGCTCCGGGACAGGGCTTTCCGGGGAGCTGTTTTTT.

This chain connects TRBV6-6 to TRBJ1-5; the D gene is possibly TRBD1 (5 bases). Trimming took 2 bases from V and 2 from J, leaving 13 bases between them. Germline V gene lookup returns CDR1 MNHNY and CDR2 SVGAGI (reference sequence). The CDR3 runs 16 residues. The CDR3 coding sequence is TGTGCCAGCAGTTACGATTGGGGGGAAGGCAATCAGCCCCAGCATTTT. This translates into CASSYDWGEGNQPQHF.

The rearrangement uses TRBV4-2 and TRBJ2-3; the match to TRBD1 covers 9 bases. Germline CDR1 reads LGHNA; CDR2 reads YNFKEQ. The J segment lost 2 bases and the V segment lost 7 bases, leaving 10 bases of the junction unmatched. The CDR3 is 16 amino acids. In nucleotides, the CDR3 is TGTGCCAGCAACCCCTCCGGGACAGGGATCACAGATACGCAGTATTTT. This codes for CASNPSGTGITDTQYF.

The CDR3 DNA reads TGTGCCAGTAGTATTGACATGAACACCGGGGAGCTGTTTTTT. This translates into CASSIDMNTGELFF. This chain joins TRBV19 and TRBJ2-2; D not certain. This CDR3 is 14 amino acids long. Trimming cost V 3 bases and J 1 base, with 6 bases left between them. CDR1 and CDR2 from the germline V gene are LNHDA and SQIVND (reference sequence). Filled out from reference TRBV19 and TRBJ2-2, the complete variable domain reads DGGITQSPKYLFRKEGQNVTLSCEQNLNHDAMYWYRQDPGQGLRLIYYSQIVNDFQKGDIAEGYSVSREKKESFPLTVTSAQKNPTAFYLCASSIDMNTGELFFGEGSRLTVL.

This chain joins TRBV28 and TRBJ2-5; 11 nucleotides agree with TRBD2. TRBJ2-7 matches the DNA end more closely, so the J call is doubtful. The CDR3 spans 14 residues. Germline V gene sequence: CDR1 MDHEN, CDR2 SYDVKM. The CDR3 here is CASSGTSGSYEQYF. CDR3 sequence (DNA): TGTGCCAGCAGTGGGACTAGCGGAAGCTACGAGCAGTACTTC.

This clone was seen only once. This rearrangement joins TRBV10-2 to TRBJ2-3; 9 nucleotides align to TRBD1. CDR1 is WSHSY, CDR2 SAAADI, per germline. The length of the CDR3 is 14 residues. V dropped 9 bases and J dropped 2; count of bases not matched to a gene: 6. CDR3 in amino acids: CASNRDRVTDTQYF. DNA for the CDR3: TGCGCCAGTAACCGGGACAGGGTCACAGATACGCAGTATTTT.

This clone has just one count. The chain joins TRBV6-5 to TRBJ2-1; 8 bases fit TRBD2. The ends lost 4 bases at V and 1 base at J; junction bases unmatched: 6. This CDR3 contains 16 residues. CDR1 MNHEY and CDR2 SVGAGI come from the germline V gene. The DNA for the CDR3 is TGTGCCAGCAGTTCCCCTGGCGGGGGGTCCTACAATGAGCAGTTCTTC. It translates to CASSSPGGGSYNEQFF.

Written as DNA, the CDR3 is TGTGCCAGCAGCCCGGACAGTGGCGGCTACACCTTC. It codes for CASSPDSGGYTF. The genes are TRBV5-6 and TRBJ1-2, with D maybe TRBD1 (6 bases). Trimming stripped 4 bases from V and 8 bases from J, with 12 bases between. Germline V gives CDR1 SGHDT, CDR2 YYEEEE. The CDR3 has 12 amino acids.

The chain uses TRBV9 and TRBJ2-2; 7 positions agree with TRBD2. There are 14 residues in the CDR3. V gave up 6 bases and J gave up 7 bases; unmatched junction bases: 9. Germline V gives CDR1 SGDLS, CDR2 YYNGEE. The CDR3 nucleotides read TGTGCCAGCACCCGTAGTGGGGGGGGCGGGGAGCTGTTTTTT. Protein: CASTRSGGGGELFF.

This rearrangement joins TRBV7-9 to TRBJ2-3, with a weak D call TRBD1 (6 bases). The germline V gene has CDR1 SEHNR and CDR2 FQNEAQ (reference sequence). This CDR3 has 15 residues. Trimming stripped 1 base from V and 7 bases from J, with 15 bases between. The CDR3 region has the DNA TGTGCCAGCAGCTTAGGGGGCAGGGGCCCCCATACGCAGTATTTT. This sequence encodes CASSLGGRGPHTQYF.

The chain uses TRBV11-2 and TRBJ2-7, with TRBD1 matching over 11 bases. The CDR3 contains 14 residues. V lost 6 bases to trimming and J lost 3 bases; unmatched junction nucleotides: 4. CDR1 is SGHAT, CDR2 FQNNGV, per germline. The CDR3 DNA follows: TGTGCCAGCAGGCGGACAGGGGGCGGCTACGAGCAGTACTTC. It yields the protein CASRRTGGGYEQYF. Variable domain in full (rest from reference TRBV11-2 and TRBJ2-7): EAGVAQSPRYKIIEKRQSVAFWCNPISGHATLYWYQQILGQGPKLLIQFQNNGVVDDSQLPKDRFSAERLKGVDSTLKIQPAKLEDSAVYLCASRRTGGGYEQYFGPGTRLTVT.

The rearrangement links TRBV7-9 to TRBJ2-2; TRBD2 might be the D (6 bases). There are 16 residues in the CDR3. The V end was cut by 5 bases, the J end by 8 bases, with 21 bases between. CDR1 is SEHNR, CDR2 FQNEAQ, per germline (reference sequence). The CDR3 region has the DNA TGTGCCAGCAGCAACTCGGGAGCGAACCGGGCTGGGGAGCTGTTTTTT. Translating gives CASSNSGANRAGELFF.

This chain connects TRBV10-1 to TRBJ2-5; possibly TRBD2 for D (6 bases). This CDR3 is built from 13 residues. V lost 8 bases, J lost 5 bases, and 15 bases lay in between. The germline gives CDR1 WNHNN, CDR2 SYGVQD (reference sequence). The CDR3 loop reads CASSGTPRETQYF. Here the CDR3 DNA reads TGCGCCAGCTCCGGGACTCCCAGGGAGACCCAGTACTTC.

V gene TRBV7-2 combines with J gene TRBJ1-2; D uncertain. The CDR3 sequence is 15 residues long. The ends were cut back, 3 bases at V and 4 bases at J, with 15 bases in the middle. Germline-derived CDR1 and CDR2 are SGHTA and FQGNSA. CDR3 region: CASSLREGVSYGYTF. The DNA of the CDR3 is TGTGCCAGCAGCTTGCGGGAAGGAGTGAGCTATGGCTACACCTTC.

The chain joins TRBV4-2 to TRBJ1-2; TRBD1 matches 9 bases. The CDR3 has 16 amino acids. Germline CDR1 LGHNA, CDR2 YNFKEQ. The junction had 9 bases not matched to a gene; V was cut back by 0 bases and J by 7 bases. The CDR3 bases are TGTGCCAGCAGCCAAGATCCCGGACAGGGGAACGGTGGCTACACCTTC. Protein sequence: CASSQDPGQGNGGYTF.

This clone was seen more than once but under ten times. The J gene is TRBJ1-1, the V gene TRBV5-1; D remains ambiguous. Germline V lookup: CDR1 SGHRS, CDR2 YFSETQ. The CDR3 covers 14 residues. V dropped 0 bases and J dropped 1 base, with 7 bases sitting between them. The CDR3 bases are TGCGCCAGCAGCTTGGTACAGCCGAACACTGAAGCTTTCTTT. Translated: CASSLVQPNTEAFF.

V and J are TRBV7-6 and TRBJ2-7, with 7 bases matching TRBD1. CDR1 is SGHVS and CDR2 is FNYEAQ in the germline V gene. The CDR3 is made up of 18 amino acids. The ends lost 1 base at V and 2 bases at J; junction bases unmatched: 14. The DNA for the CDR3 is TGTGCCAGCAGCTTAGGGCCTCCGGGACAGATGAGCCCCTACGAGCAGTACTTC. It specifies CASSLGPPGQMSPYEQYF.

This clone was seen a handful of times. The chain couples TRBV25-1 to TRBJ2-5, with D unresolved. Trimming stripped 2 bases from V and 1 base from J, with 5 bases between. The V gene's germline CDR1 is MGHDK and CDR2 SYGVNS. The CDR3 length is 13 residues. In DNA, the CDR3 is TGTGCCAGCAGTGAACAGGCCCAAGAGACCCAGTACTTC. Amino acid sequence: CASSEQAQETQYF.

V is TRBV6-6 and J is TRBJ1-2; D is unclear. Trimming shortened V by 6 bases and J by 2 bases, and 10 bases separated the two germline ends. There are 13 residues in the CDR3. Germline CDR1 MNHNY, CDR2 SVGAGI (reference sequence). The DNA for the CDR3 is TGTGCCAGCAGAGGCGCGGTGAACTATGGCTACACCTTC. It is translated as CASRGAVNYGYTF.

The rearrangement joins TRBV15 to TRBJ1-4, with D uncertain. This CDR3 has 15 residues. Trimming removed 0 bases from V and 7 bases from J, with 12 bases in between. Germline-derived CDR1 and CDR2 are LNHNV and YYDKDF (reference sequence). CDR3 coding DNA: TGTGCCACCAGCAGAGATCCGGCGGGTGGTGAAAAACTGTTTTTT. Residues: CATSRDPAGGEKLFF.

The genes are TRBV30 and TRBJ1-4; no firm D call. Per germline, CDR1 GTSNPN and CDR2 SVGIG (reference sequence). This CDR3 is 15 amino acids long. Deletions cut 2 bases from V and 7 bases from J, with 17 bases between. CDR3 coding DNA: TGTGCCTGGAGTACCTGGACCGGGATTGGTGAAAAACTGTTTTTT. Its protein is CAWSTWTGIGEKLFF. Full variable domain (rest looked up from reference TRBV30 and TRBJ1-4): SQTIHQWPATLVQPVGSPLSLECTVEGTSNPNLYWYRQAAGRGLQLLFYSVGIGQISSEVPQNLSASRPQDRQFILSSKKLLLSDSGFYLCAWSTWTGIGEKLFFGSGTQLSVL.

This chain uses TRBV4-1 with TRBJ1-1; D uncertain. The CDR3 contains 15 residues. The germline gives CDR1 MGHRA, CDR2 YSYEKL. The V and J ends lost 1 base and 3 bases respectively, with 12 bases between them. The CDR3 loop reads CASSQALFTDTEAFF. CDR3 DNA: TGCGCCAGCAGCCAAGCGCTATTCACTGACACTGAAGCTTTCTTT.

This chain uses TRBV2 with TRBJ2-6, with D perhaps TRBD1 (6 bases). In germline, CDR1 is SNHLY, CDR2 FYNNEI. This CDR3 comprises 14 residues. V was clipped by 10 bases and J by 0 bases, with 10 bases between them. The CDR3 nucleotides read TGTGCCACCGGACAGCACTCTGGGGCCAACGTCCTGACTTTC. This gives the protein CATGQHSGANVLTF.

The J gene is TRBJ1-2, the V gene TRBV2, with 9 bases fitting TRBD1. J was trimmed by 8 bases and V by 5 bases; bases with no gene match: 6. This CDR3 region has 13 residues. Germline V lookup: CDR1 SNHLY, CDR2 FYNNEI. CDR3: CASSPTGGRGYTF. CDR3 coding DNA: TGTGCCAGCAGTCCCACAGGGGGCAGGGGCTACACCTTC.